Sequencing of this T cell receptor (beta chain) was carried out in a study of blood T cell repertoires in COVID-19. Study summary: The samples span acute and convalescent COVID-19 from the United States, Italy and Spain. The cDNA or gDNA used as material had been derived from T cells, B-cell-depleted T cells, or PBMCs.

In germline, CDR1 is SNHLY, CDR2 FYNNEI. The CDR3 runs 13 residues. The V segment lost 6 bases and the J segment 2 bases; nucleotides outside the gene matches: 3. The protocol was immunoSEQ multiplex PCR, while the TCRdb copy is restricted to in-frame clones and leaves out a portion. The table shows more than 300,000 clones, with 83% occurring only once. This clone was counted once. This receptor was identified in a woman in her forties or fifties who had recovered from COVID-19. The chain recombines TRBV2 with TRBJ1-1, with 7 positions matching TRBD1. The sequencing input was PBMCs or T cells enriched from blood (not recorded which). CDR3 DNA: TGTGCCAGCAGCGGGGACAGTAACACTGAAGCTTTCTTT. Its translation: CASSGDSNTEAFF.